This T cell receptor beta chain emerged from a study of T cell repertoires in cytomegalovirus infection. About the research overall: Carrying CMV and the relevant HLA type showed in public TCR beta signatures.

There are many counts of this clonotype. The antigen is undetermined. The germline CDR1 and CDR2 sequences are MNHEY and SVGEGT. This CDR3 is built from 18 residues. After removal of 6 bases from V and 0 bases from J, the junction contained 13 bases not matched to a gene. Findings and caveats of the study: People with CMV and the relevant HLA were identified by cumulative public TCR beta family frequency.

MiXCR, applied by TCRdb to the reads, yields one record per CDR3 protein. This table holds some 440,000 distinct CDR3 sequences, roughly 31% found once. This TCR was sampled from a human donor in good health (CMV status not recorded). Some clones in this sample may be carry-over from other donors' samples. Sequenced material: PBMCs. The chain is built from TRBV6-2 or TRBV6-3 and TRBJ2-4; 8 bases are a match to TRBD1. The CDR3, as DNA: TGTGCCAGCAGCTTGGGACAGGAGACCATTCTAGCCAAAAACATTCAGTACTTC. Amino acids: CASSLGQETILAKNIQYF.